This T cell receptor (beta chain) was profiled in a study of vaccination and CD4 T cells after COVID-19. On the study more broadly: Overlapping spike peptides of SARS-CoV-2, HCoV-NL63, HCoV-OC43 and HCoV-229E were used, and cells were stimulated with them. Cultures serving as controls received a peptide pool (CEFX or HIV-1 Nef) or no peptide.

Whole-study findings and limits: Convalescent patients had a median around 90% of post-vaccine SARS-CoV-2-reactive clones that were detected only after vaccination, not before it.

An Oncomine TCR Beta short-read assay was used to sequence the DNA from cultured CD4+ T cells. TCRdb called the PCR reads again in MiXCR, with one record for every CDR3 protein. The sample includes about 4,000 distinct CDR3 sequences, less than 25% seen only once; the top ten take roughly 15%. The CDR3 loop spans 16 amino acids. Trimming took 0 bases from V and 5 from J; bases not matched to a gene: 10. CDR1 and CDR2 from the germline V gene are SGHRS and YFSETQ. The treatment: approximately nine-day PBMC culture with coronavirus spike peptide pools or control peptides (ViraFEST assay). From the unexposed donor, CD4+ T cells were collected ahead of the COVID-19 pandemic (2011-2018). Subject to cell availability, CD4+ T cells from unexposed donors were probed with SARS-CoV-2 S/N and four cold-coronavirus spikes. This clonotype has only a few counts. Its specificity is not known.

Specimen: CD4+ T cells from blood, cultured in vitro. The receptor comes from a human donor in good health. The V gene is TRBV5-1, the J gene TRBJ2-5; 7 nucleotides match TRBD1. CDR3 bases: TGCGCCAGCAGCTTGGCCGTGGGACAGCCGGGGGAGACCCAGTACTTC. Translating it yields CASSLAVGQPGETQYF.